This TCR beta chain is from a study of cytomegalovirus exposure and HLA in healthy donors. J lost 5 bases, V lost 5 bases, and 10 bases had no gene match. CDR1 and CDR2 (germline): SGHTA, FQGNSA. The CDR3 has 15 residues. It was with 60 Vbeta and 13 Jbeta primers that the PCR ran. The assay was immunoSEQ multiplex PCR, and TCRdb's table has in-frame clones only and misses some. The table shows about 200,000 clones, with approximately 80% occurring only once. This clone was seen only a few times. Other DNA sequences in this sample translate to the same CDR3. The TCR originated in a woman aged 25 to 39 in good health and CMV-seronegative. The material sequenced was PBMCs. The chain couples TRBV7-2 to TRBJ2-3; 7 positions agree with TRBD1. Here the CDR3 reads CASSVFGQAVDTQYF. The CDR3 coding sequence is TGTGCCAGCAGCGTTTTTGGACAGGCTGTAGATACGCAGTATTTT.